Below, one T cell receptor (beta chain) is given with its context. Its target is unknown. This entry belongs to a study of cytomegalovirus exposure and HLA in healthy donors. Study-wide results and limits: It was assumed in the presence/absence analyses that sequencing depth was roughly uniform across donors. The investigators catalogued 150 or so TCR beta chains as cytomegalovirus-associated.

In germline, CDR1 is MDHEN, CDR2 SYDVKM. This CDR3 has 14 residues. V gave up 6 bases and J gave up 1 base, with 10 bases separating them. This PCR relied on a set of 60 Vbeta primers and 13 Jbeta primers. Profiled with immunoSEQ multiplex PCR; TCRdb holds only in-frame clones, not every one. Of 150,000 to 200,000 clones in the sample, around 85% are singletons; the top ten hold around 2%. The specimen was PBMCs. The rearrangement joins TRBV28 to TRBJ1-5, with a weak D call TRBD1 (5 bases). The sequence was collected from a man between 18 and 35 years old in good health and CMV-seronegative. The CDR3 nucleotides read TGTGCCAGCAGATTGGGACTGAGCAATCAGCCCCAGCATTTT. This gives the protein CASRLGLSNQPQHF.